This T cell receptor beta chain was observed in a study of T cell repertoires and leukemia-associated antigens (dated by TCRdb to about 2019). Context from the whole study: Each sample yielded about 5.1 to 7 million read pairs and about 3.3 to 5.0 million effective reads, about 16 million effective reads overall. In vitro peptide stimulation of healthy T cells was used with the aim of identifying the antigen recognized by a TCR Vbeta21 clone previously found in CML patients.

V loses 6 bases, J loses 2 bases, and the germline ends lie 21 bases apart. Taken from the germline V gene (reference sequence), the CDR1 and CDR2 loops are DFQATT and SNEGSKA. Inclusive of the bounding cysteine and phenylalanine, the CDR3 is 16 residues long. The entry retains the CDR3 DNA only, 48 bases that are in frame from base 1. Points the paper makes about the study in general: Antigen specificity and function of the expanded clones were not tested directly and required further investigation. Across the four groups, there were no significant differences in the numbers of Vbeta genes (approximately 60), Jbeta genes (over 12), VDJ rearrangements, or unique CDR3s.

As a first step, the CD3+ T cells were left to rest overnight in RPMI 1640 lacking fetal bovine serum, at around 2.5 million cells/mL. CD3+ T cells were isolated from PBMCs with MACS immunomagnetic beads following the manufacturer's instructions. TRIzol reagent was used to extract total RNA from the cultured T cells. TCRbeta libraries were amplified from RNA by 5' rapid amplification of cDNA ends (5'RACE). Library concentration and integrity were checked with Qubit, an Agilent instrument, and quantitative PCR before sequencing. A commercial service provider sequenced the qualified libraries on Illumina HiSeq or MiSeq. Turning to the authors' computational methods: TCR sequences in each sample were identified with MiXCR version 1.8.2. To qualify, a clone needed a CDR3 longer than four amino acids, an in-frame nucleotide length, and no stop codon. An effective read was defined as a read containing the complete CDR3 structure. RT-PCR with 24 Vbeta primers, GeneScan spectratyping, and Sanger sequencing were used to validate the expanded clones. The raw public reads went through TCRdb reprocessing: fastp at Q25, MiXCR clone calling, in-frame beta chains kept. Under each unique CDR3 protein, matching rows form one entry showing the most common genes and DNA. For this entry, the V and J calls and clone size follow TCRdb and not the study's own pipeline. The sample data list about 15,000 distinct CDR3 sequences, and about 39% of these were observed just once. 7.5% to 10% of the sample is held by the ten biggest clonotypes.

In its sample, this clonotype comes out as medium-sized (0.01 to 0.1%). What antigen it recognizes has not been identified. Per-base qualities were not stored, and no clone one base away is much larger. The chain was built from TRBV20-1 and TRBJ2-3; no D gene can be assigned with confidence. The sequenced sample consisted of CD3+ T cells sorted from blood and cultured. This clonotype was obtained from a female donor in good health. The CDR3 is CSADPRGRTITDTQYF. Read as DNA, the sequence is TGCAGTGCCGACCCTCGAGGCAGGACCATCACAGATACGCAGTATTTT.